These 14 T cell receptor beta chains share one sample of origin, sequenced in a study of CD8 T cells in ankylosing spondylitis. TCRdb analysed the 5' RACE reads with MiXCR anew, one entry per CDR3 protein. The sample lists hundreds of thousands of distinct CDR3 sequences, about 10% occurring once. Material: blood, either unsorted or a sorted T cell fraction (not recorded which). The receptors were sampled from a male donor with ankylosing spondylitis or in good health (not recorded which).

This chain links TRBV7-6 with TRBJ2-1; maybe TRBD1 (5 bases). V lost 6 bases, J lost 5 bases, and 11 bases lay in between. Per the germline V gene, CDR1 is SGHVS and CDR2 is FNYEAQ. The length of the CDR3 is 13 residues. The CDR3 sequence is CASRGPVNNEQFF. The CDR3 DNA reads as TGTGCCAGCAGGGGGCCCGTGAACAATGAGCAGTTCTTC.

This clonotype was seen at least ten times. The chain links TRBV5-1 to TRBJ2-3; 10 bases are shared with TRBD1. V shed 6 bases and J 6 bases; nucleotides not matched to a gene: 7. The CDR3 runs to 14 residues. Looked up from germline, CDR1 is SGHRS and CDR2 is YFSETQ. Written as DNA, the CDR3 is TGCGCCAGCAATTTGGGGACAGGGGACGATACGCAGTATTTT. This sequence encodes CASNLGTGDDTQYF.

The chain combines TRBV11-2 with TRBJ2-5; no definite D call. Germline V lookup: CDR1 SGHAT, CDR2 FQNNGV. CDR3 length: 15 amino acids. Trimming shortened V by 4 bases and J by 2 bases, and 14 bases separated the two germline ends. For the CDR3, the DNA is TGTGCCAGCAGCTCTAACACGACACCTCAAGAGACCCAGTACTTC. Translation: CASSSNTTPQETQYF.

This clonotype turned up a few times. V is TRBV12-3 or TRBV12-4 and J is TRBJ2-5, with 12 positions matching TRBD1. This CDR3 has 15 amino acids. Losses at the gene ends were 6 bases for V and 3 bases for J; bases not matched to a gene: 5. The CDR3 region has the DNA TGTGCCAGCAGGGGGACAGGGGGCCCAAAAGAGACCCAGTACTTC. It translates to CASRGTGGPKETQYF.

This chain links TRBV7-9 with TRBJ2-5; 10 positions match TRBD1. The V segment lost 5 bases and the J segment 4 bases; nucleotides outside the gene matches: 4. Germline V lookup: CDR1 SEHNR, CDR2 FQNEAQ (reference sequence). CDR3 length equals 14 residues. Written as DNA, the CDR3 is TGTGCCAGCAGCCGACGGACAGGGGGAGAGACCCAGTACTTC. Translating gives CASSRRTGGETQYF.

This clonotype was observed many times. This rearrangement joins TRBV18 to TRBJ2-1; 15 nucleotides align to TRBD2. There are 16 residues in the CDR3. Germline assignment: CDR1 KGHSH and CDR2 LQKENI. V was pared by 5 bases and J by 6 bases, with 5 bases of the junction left unmatched. CDR3 residues: CASSSGLAGGTNEQFF. DNA of the CDR3: TGTGCCAGCTCATCGGGACTAGCGGGGGGAACCAATGAGCAGTTCTTC.

This clonotype was observed a handful of times. The chain carries TRBV5-6 and TRBJ2-7; no clear D. Per the germline V gene, CDR1 is SGHDT and CDR2 is YYEEEE. The CDR3 length is 13 residues. Trimming stripped 6 bases from V and 0 bases from J, with 10 bases between. The CDR3 coding sequence is TGTGCCAGCAACCGCGATAGCTCCTACGAGCAGTACTTC. It codes for CASNRDSSYEQYF.

This clonotype was seen many times. V usage is TRBV20-1 and J usage is TRBJ2-7; 9 bases are a match to TRBD1. Germline V CDR1 and CDR2: DFQATT, SNEGSKA (reference sequence). Trimming cost V 2 bases and J 9 bases; bases outside gene matches: 8. The CDR3 spans 13 residues. CDR3: CSARLDRGRVQYF. The CDR3 DNA is TGCAGTGCTAGACTGGACAGGGGAAGAGTGCAGTACTTC.

This chain uses TRBV12-3 or TRBV12-4 with TRBJ2-3; D might be TRBD1 (5 bases). This CDR3 comprises 15 residues. The V gene lost 8 bases and the J gene lost 2 bases, with 17 bases spanning the gap. Here the CDR3 DNA reads TGTGCCAGCCCCACCTTCAGGGCATACACAGATACGCAGTATTTT. It translates to CASPTFRAYTDTQYF.

This clonotype occurred a few times. CDR3 sequence reads: CSVDTGVETQYF. The CDR3 bases are TGCAGCGTAGACACAGGGGTTGAGACCCAGTACTTC. The chain uses TRBV29-1 and TRBJ2-5; 7 bases fit TRBD1. Germline V lookup: CDR1 SQVTM, CDR2 ANQGSEA. The CDR3 sequence is 12 residues long. After removal of 6 bases from V and 5 bases from J, the junction contained 6 bases not matched to a gene. Supplemented by reference TRBV29-1 and TRBJ2-5, the full variable domain reads SAVISQKPSRDICQRGTSLTIQCQVDSQVTMMFWYRQQPGQSLTLIATANQGSEATYESGFVIDKFPISRPNLTFSTLTVSNMSPEDSSIYLCSVDTGVETQYFGPGTRLLVL.

This clonotype has only a few counts. The chain has TRBV6-1 and TRBJ1-1; 7 bases are a match to TRBD1. The CDR3 has 14 amino acids. Germline assignment: CDR1 MNHNS and CDR2 SASEGT. Trimming removed 6 bases from V and 0 bases from J; junction bases left unmatched: 4. The CDR3 nucleotides are TGTGCCAGCAGATCCGGGACAGTGAACACTGAAGCTTTCTTT. Translation: CASRSGTVNTEAFF.

CDR3 residues: CSARDPASGGKNIQYF. In DNA, the CDR3 is TGCAGTGCTAGAGATCCCGCTAGCGGGGGGAAAAACATTCAGTACTTC. V usage is TRBV20-1 and J usage is TRBJ2-4, with TRBD2 matching 11 bases. Germline V gene lookup returns CDR1 DFQATT and CDR2 SNEGSKA (reference sequence). There are 16 residues in the CDR3. Trimming at V came to 0 bases and at J to 4 bases, leaving 5 bases not matched to a gene.

This sequence joins TRBV5-1 and TRBJ1-1; D might be TRBD1 (6 bases). CDR1 and CDR2 from the germline V gene are SGHRS and YFSETQ. The CDR3 spans 16 residues. V lost 5 bases and J lost 4, with 21 bases in between. The CDR3 protein is CASRDLRGLISTEAFF. In DNA form, the CDR3 reads TGCGCCAGCAGAGACCTCAGGGGTCTAATCAGCACTGAAGCTTTCTTT.

In regard to this clonotype: This may stem from a read error, because a much larger clone lies one nucleotide away. The chain uses TRBV7-9 and TRBJ1-1, with D maybe TRBD1 (5 bases). The germline V gene has CDR1 SEHNR and CDR2 FQNEAQ (reference sequence). CDR3 length: 11 amino acids. The CDR3 protein is CTLRGRPEAFF. CDR3 DNA: TGTACCCTAAGGGGCAGACCTGAAGCTTTCTTT.